A single sample gave rise to the 6 T cell receptor beta chains below, sequenced in a study of beta chain features in type 1 diabetes. Whole-study findings and limits: TCRB CDR3 length was moderately but significantly reduced in all four CD4+ subsets of Type 1 diabetes patients.

Antigens of these TCRs are unknown. The study reverse transcribed the entire isolated RNA, so it sequenced expressed TCRB transcripts. The method was immunoSEQ multiplex PCR; TCRdb's version includes in-frame clones alone and lacks a portion of them. The sample has 130,000 or so clones, roughly a sixth seen once; the top ten hold roughly 2.6%. The sequenced sample was central memory CD4+ T cells from blood. The source is a man aged 18 to 30 with type 1 diabetes.

There are many counts of this clone. V gene TRBV30 combines with J gene TRBJ1-6; no definite D call. CDR1 is GTSNPN and CDR2 is SVGIG in the germline V gene (reference sequence). The ends were cut back, 5 bases at V and 9 bases at J, with 11 bases in the middle. The CDR3 is 12 residues long. CDR3 sequence (DNA): TGTGCCTGGGGCCGAGCTGGTTCACCCCTCCACTTT. This codes for CAWGRAGSPLHF.

The chain uses TRBV5-1 and TRBJ2-1; tentative D call: TRBD1 (6 bases). Trimming took 5 bases from V and 8 from J, leaving 14 bases between them. CDR1 is SGHRS and CDR2 is YFSETQ in the germline V gene. The CDR3 is made up of 13 amino acids. The CDR3 sequence is CASSTGLMDEQFF. CDR3 nucleotide sequence: TGCGCCAGCAGTACAGGGCTAATGGATGAGCAGTTCTTC.

This clone was recorded many times. The V gene is TRBV7-2, the J gene TRBJ2-5; D unresolved. CDR3 length: 12 residues. The germline V gene has CDR1 SGHTA and CDR2 FQGNSA. The germline V and J ends were trimmed by 5 bases and 0 bases, with 4 bases remaining between them. Here the CDR3 reads CASSQYQETQYF. The CDR3 nucleotides are TGTGCCAGCAGCCAGTACCAAGAGACCCAGTACTTC.

In DNA, the CDR3 is TGTGCCAGCAGCCATGAAGCACAGGGGGCCAACGTCCTGACTTTC. Translating gives CASSHEAQGANVLTF. The chain employs TRBV4-2 and TRBJ2-6; D gene unclear. The CDR3 loop spans 15 amino acids. Trimming left V 3 bases short and J 4 bases short, with 10 bases between. Germline V gene lookup returns CDR1 LGHNA and CDR2 YNFKEQ.

The rearrangement links TRBV15 to TRBJ2-7; TRBD1 matches 7 bases. The CDR3 loop spans 15 amino acids. Germline-derived CDR1 and CDR2 are LNHNV and YYDKDF (reference sequence). J was trimmed by 6 bases and V by 5 bases; bases with no gene match: 13. CDR3 in DNA: TGTGCCACCAGCGGACCGACAGGGAGTGGGGGCGAGCAGTACTTC. The encoded protein is CATSGPTGSGGEQYF.

The CDR3 is CASYDQGNGANVLTF. DNA of the CDR3: TGTGCCAGCTATGACCAGGGAAATGGGGCCAACGTCCTGACTTTC. This chain joins TRBV28 and TRBJ2-6, with D tentatively TRBD1 (5 bases). This CDR3 comprises 15 residues. Germline V gene lookup returns CDR1 MDHEN and CDR2 SYDVKM. Between the trimmed V and J ends, which lost 8 bases and 3 bases, there was a span of 14 bases.